This T cell receptor (beta chain) was found in a study of cytomegalovirus exposure and HLA in healthy donors. Study-wide findings and caveats: A few chains linked to CMV were shown in vitro to be specific for CMV antigens.

From the roughly 110-subject validation cohort, which was separate from the approximately 670-subject first cohort, the donors were drawn. With regard to this clone: Its antigen is not identified.

Clones were sequenced by immunoSEQ multiplex PCR, and TCRdb holds only the in-frame ones, with some missing. The sample gives about 130,000 clones, about 91% of which show up once; about 8.2% is in the top ten. The CDR3 sequence is 14 residues long. With 5 bases clipped from V and 1 base from J, the junction kept 3 bases outside the gene matches. The germline CDR1 and CDR2 sequences are LNHDA and SQIVND (reference sequence). This chain connects TRBV19 to TRBJ2-3, with TRBD2 matching 7 bases. The sequencing sample was made of PBMCs. This clonotype was sampled from a woman between 18 and 30 years old in good health and CMV-seropositive. This chain's CDR3 is CASSDRGGTDTQYF. The CDR3 nucleotides are TGTGCCAGTAGTGATCGGGGGGGCACAGATACGCAGTATTTT.